This T cell receptor (beta chain) came from a study of Ad26.COV2.S vaccination and SARS-CoV-2 variants. The wider study: The study gave Ad26.COV2.S intramuscularly, once or twice 56 days apart.

Trimming took off 2 bases at V and 0 bases at J, with 4 bases between the two ends. The CDR3 length is 14 residues. Germline V gene lookup returns CDR1 MNHEY and CDR2 SVGAGI. Stated treatment: 15 to 20 received Ad26.COV2.S at low or high dose, single or two shots; 5 received placebo; per-sample allocation not given. Samples analyzed were those drawn on day 63 after the first vaccine or placebo injection. Using immunoSEQ multiplex PCR, the repertoire was profiled, and TCRdb retains in-frame clones only, with some absent. The sample contains more than 300,000 clones, about 86% of which appear only once.

Here the sequenced sample was peripheral blood, taken in a trial of Ad26.COV2.S vaccine versus placebo. This sequence joins TRBV6-5 and TRBJ1-4; no clear D. The sequence derives from a person between 18 and 60 years old who received the Ad26.COV2.S COVID-19 vaccine or a placebo. CDR3 sequence: CASSYTATNEKLFF. CDR3 in DNA: TGTGCCAGCAGTTACACTGCAACTAATGAAAAACTGTTTTTT.